This is a list of T cell receptor beta chains from one sample in a study of blood T cell repertoires in COVID-19. Using immunoSEQ multiplex PCR, the repertoire was profiled, and TCRdb retains in-frame clones only, with some absent. The repertoire consists of roughly 380,000 clones, with 87% occurring once and the leading ten covering around 3%. The sequenced sample consisted of PBMCs or T cells enriched from blood (not recorded which). Every receptor here comes from a woman younger than 45 who had recovered from COVID-19. Both conserved end residues are part of each CDR3. A D gene is named only where the DNA matches it firmly. Only some rows state a clone size, as once, few, many or a class for expanded clones.

TRBV20-1	TRBJ2-1	TRBD2	NA	TGCAGTGCTAGTAGTGGGGGCCCAGGGACTAGTTACAATGAGCAGTTCTTC	CSASSGGPGTSYNEQFF
TRBV13	TRBJ2-7	TRBD2	NA	TGTGCCAGCAGCTTGGGACTAGCGAACTACGAGCAGTACTTC	CASSLGLANYEQYF
TRBV21-1	TRBJ1-3	NA	NA	TGTGCCAGCAGCAAAGGAGGGATCGGAAACACCATATATTTT	CASSKGGIGNTIYF
TRBV3-1/TRBV3-2	TRBJ2-7	NA	NA	TGTGCCAGCAGCCCTAGGGGGAGCTCCTACGAGCAGTACTTC	CASSPRGSSYEQYF
TRBV2	TRBJ2-1	TRBD1	NA	TGTGCCAGCAGTGAAGGAGGACAGGGGATCCCCTACAATGAGCAGTTCTTC	CASSEGGQGIPYNEQFF
TRBV2	TRBJ1-6	TRBD1	NA	TGTGCCAGCAGCTTGGACAGGGTAAATTCACCCCTCCACTTT	CASSLDRVNSPLHF
TRBV28	TRBJ1-1	NA	NA	TGTGCCAGCAGATTCTGGGGGGGGATGAACACTGAAGCTTTCTTT	CASRFWGGMNTEAFF
TRBV24-1	TRBJ2-1	TRBD2	NA	TGTGCCACCAGTGCAAGCGGGAAGGCCTACGATGAGCAGTTCTTC	CATSASGKAYDEQFF
TRBV6-5	TRBJ2-3	TRBD2	NA	TGTGCCAGCAGTCCGATCGGGACTAGGGCAGATACGCAGTATTTT	CASSPIGTRADTQYF
TRBV28	TRBJ1-6	NA	few	TGTGCCACCCTCCCCGGGACTTTAAATTCACCCCTCCACTTT	CATLPGTLNSPLHF
TRBV18	TRBJ2-3	TRBD2	NA	TGTGCCAGCTCCCCGAGCGGGGGGGACACAGATACGCAGTATTTT	CASSPSGGDTDTQYF
TRBV7-2	TRBJ1-3	NA	NA	TGTGCCAGCAGGCATAGCTCTGGAAACACCATATATTTT	CASRHSSGNTIYF
TRBV12-3/TRBV12-4	TRBJ1-1	TRBD1	NA	TGTGCCAGCAGGGACAGGGGTAACACTGAAGCTTTCTTT	CASRDRGNTEAFF
TRBV7-8	TRBJ1-4	NA	NA	TGTGCCAGCAGCCCCCAGCTAAGCGGCAGGGAGGATGAAAAACTGTTTTTT	CASSPQLSGREDEKLFF
TRBV5-1	TRBJ1-4	NA	NA	TGCGCCAGCAGCTTGGAGGGGGATGAAAAACTGTTTTTT	CASSLEGDEKLFF
TRBV11-2	TRBJ1-6	TRBD1	NA	TGTGCCAGCAGCCGGGACAGTATAAATTCACCCCTCCACTTT	CASSRDSINSPLHF
TRBV19	TRBJ2-1	TRBD2	NA	TGTGCCAGTAGTATAGGAGGGACTAGAAAATACAATGAGCAGTTCTTC	CASSIGGTRKYNEQFF
TRBV3-1/TRBV3-2	TRBJ1-3	TRBD1	NA	TGTGCCAGCAGCCTCGGGACAGACCTCTCTGGGAACACCATATATTTT	CASSLGTDLSGNTIYF
TRBV11-2	TRBJ1-1	NA	NA	TGTGCCAGCAGCGGCCTTGGCGGATTGAACACTGAAGCTTTCTTT	CASSGLGGLNTEAFF
TRBV3-1/TRBV3-2	TRBJ1-3	NA	NA	TGTGCCAGCAGCCAAGAACACAGGGACGGCAACACCATATATTTT	CASSQEHRDGNTIYF
TRBV6-5	TRBJ2-1	NA	NA	TGTGCCAGCAGTTCCCAGGACAATGAGCAGTTCTTC	CASSSQDNEQFF
TRBV11-3	TRBJ2-7	TRBD2	NA	TGTGCCAGCAGCTTAGTGGCGGGAGGGTTCTCCTACGAGCAGTACTTC	CASSLVAGGFSYEQYF
TRBV6-5	TRBJ1-5	NA	NA	TGTGCCAGCAGTTACTCCAGCCTGTCGGGGCAGCCCCAGCATTTT	CASSYSSLSGQPQHF
TRBV6-5	TRBJ2-7	NA	NA	TGTGCCAGCACCCCGAGGGGGGGAAGTTCCTACGAGCAGTACTTC	CASTPRGGSSYEQYF
TRBV7-3	TRBJ1-1	NA	NA	TGTGCCAGCAGCCCCGGACAGCTGAACACTGAAGCTTTCTTT	CASSPGQLNTEAFF
TRBV28	TRBJ2-7	TRBD1	NA	TGTGCCAGCAGTTTTACCCAGGGGGATAGCGAGCAGTACTTC	CASSFTQGDSEQYF
TRBV12-3/TRBV12-4	TRBJ1-1	NA	NA	TGTGCCAGCAGTCCTCTGAACACTGAAGCTTTCTTT	CASSPLNTEAFF
TRBV4-1	TRBJ1-1	NA	NA	TGCGCCAGCAGCCAAATGACACAAATCCGGGGTTCGAACACTGAAGCTTTCTTT	CASSQMTQIRGSNTEAFF
TRBV15	TRBJ1-5	NA	NA	TGTGCCACCAGCAGAGATCCGCGGTGGCTCGTAAATCAGCCCCAGCATTTT	CATSRDPRWLVNQPQHF
TRBV6-5	TRBJ1-2	TRBD1	NA	TGTGCCAGCAGTCTCTACGGGACAGCCTATGGCTACACCTTC	CASSLYGTAYGYTF
TRBV7-3	TRBJ2-3	NA	NA	TGTGCCAGCAGGTATTCAGGGATGGATACGCAGTATTTT	CASRYSGMDTQYF
TRBV2	TRBJ1-2	TRBD1	once	TGTGCCAGCTCGGGACAGGCTAACTATGGCTACACCTTC	CASSGQANYGYTF
TRBV5-6	TRBJ2-3	NA	once	TGTGCCAGCAGCTTGGATCTAGATACGCAGTATTTT	CASSLDLDTQYF
TRBV15	TRBJ2-1	TRBD1	NA	TGTGCCACCAGCGGGAGCCGGGACAGATACAATGAGCAGTTCTTC	CATSGSRDRYNEQFF
TRBV4-1	TRBJ2-7	NA	once	TGCGCCAGCAGCCAAAGACTAGTAGGATACGAGCAGTACTTC	CASSQRLVGYEQYF
TRBV23-1	TRBJ1-5	NA	NA	TGCGCCAGCAGTCAATCGCCGGCAGGGGAAAGGCAGCCCCAGCATTTT	CASSQSPAGERQPQHF
TRBV7-8	TRBJ2-2	NA	NA	TGTGCCAGCAGCCGGAGTTCATCCGGGGAGCTGTTTTTT	CASSRSSSGELFF
TRBV7-3	TRBJ1-1	NA	few	TGTGCCAGCAGCTTAACGGGGGCCCCGAACACTGAAGCTTTCTTT	CASSLTGAPNTEAFF
TRBV9	TRBJ1-1	NA	once	TGTGCCAGCAGCGTAGACAGCTCGAACACTGAAGCTTTCTTT	CASSVDSSNTEAFF
TRBV7-9	TRBJ2-2	NA	NA	TGTGCCAGCAGCTTCGGGCAGGGAAAGCCCGGGGAGCTGTTTTTT	CASSFGQGKPGELFF
TRBV28	TRBJ1-2	NA	NA	TGTGCCAGCAGTTTGTCAGGGGCCGCCCTTGTTAAGGGCTACACCTTC	CASSLSGAALVKGYTF